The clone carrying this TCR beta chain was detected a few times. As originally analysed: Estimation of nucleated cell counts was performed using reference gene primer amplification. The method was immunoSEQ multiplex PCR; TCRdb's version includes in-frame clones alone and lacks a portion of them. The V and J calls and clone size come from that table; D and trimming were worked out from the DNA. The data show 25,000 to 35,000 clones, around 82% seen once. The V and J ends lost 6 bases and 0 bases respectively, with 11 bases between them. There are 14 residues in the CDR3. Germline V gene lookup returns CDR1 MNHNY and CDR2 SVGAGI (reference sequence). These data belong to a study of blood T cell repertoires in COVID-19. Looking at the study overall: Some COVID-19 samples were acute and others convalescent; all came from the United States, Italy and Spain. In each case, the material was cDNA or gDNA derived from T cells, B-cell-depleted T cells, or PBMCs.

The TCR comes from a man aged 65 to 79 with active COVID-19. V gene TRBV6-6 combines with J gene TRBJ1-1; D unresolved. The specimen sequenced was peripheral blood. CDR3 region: CASRPQALNTEAFF. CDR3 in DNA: TGTGCCAGCAGGCCCCAGGCTCTGAACACTGAAGCTTTCTTT.